The clone carrying this T cell receptor (beta chain) is labeled as medium-sized (0.01 to 0.1%). Its target is not known. A library prepared for alpha chains yielded this beta chain as an off-target read; its size is of little meaning. Every TCR cDNA molecule bore its own unique molecular identifier. TCRdb used MiXCR to reprocess the 5' RACE reads, holding one entry per CDR3 protein. The sample yields 3,000 to 4,500 distinct CDR3 sequences, 5.5% to 8.5% seen once. This entry belongs to a study of spatial heterogeneity in lung cancer. Points from the study as a whole: For expanded intratumoral alpha and beta TCRs, counts tracked tumor mutation counts.

CDR3 length: 13 amino acids. V was clipped by 4 bases and J by 6 bases, with 12 bases between them. CDR1 is MNHEY, CDR2 SVGAGI, per germline. Documented time point: sample taken at primary tumor resection. The material was lung tumor tissue, obtained at surgery. The sequence derives from a male donor with early-stage non-small cell lung cancer. The J gene is TRBJ1-2, the V gene TRBV6-5; D is possibly TRBD1 (6 bases). The CDR3 sequence is CASSLQGGNGYTF. The CDR3 nucleotides are TGTGCCAGCAGTTTACAGGGAGGGAATGGCTACACCTTC.